This T cell receptor beta chain derives from a study of blood T cell repertoires in COVID-19. The overall study: Samples taken during acute and convalescent COVID-19 were collected in the United States, Italy and Spain. Sample material is recorded as cDNA or gDNA derived from T cells, B-cell-depleted T cells, or PBMCs.

The CDR3 contains 12 residues. V was clipped by 5 bases and J by 5 bases, with 9 bases between them. From germline, CDR1 is SEHNR and CDR2 FQNEAQ (reference sequence). Per the study methods: Scientists estimated how many nucleated cells there were by amplifying reference gene primers. Only in-frame clones appear in the TCRdb table, and some are missing; sequencing was by immunoSEQ multiplex PCR. V and J calls and clone size follow that table, whereas D and trimming were derived from the DNA. Of 110,000 to 150,000 clones in the sample, about 82% are singletons; the top ten hold roughly 2.9%. The origin of this receptor is a man aged 45-65 years with acute or convalescent COVID-19. This chain connects TRBV7-9 to TRBJ1-2; D remains unclear. The sample was peripheral blood. Here the CDR3 reads CASSPREYGYTF. The CDR3 nucleotides are TGTGCCAGCAGCCCCCGGGAATATGGCTACACCTTC. Variable domain in full (rest from reference TRBV7-9 and TRBJ1-2): DTGVSQNPRHKITKRGQNVTFRCDPISEHNRLYWYRQTLGQGPEFLTYFQNEAQLEKSRLLSDRFSAERPKGSFSTLEIQRTEQGDSAMYLCASSPREYGYTFGSGTRLTVV.